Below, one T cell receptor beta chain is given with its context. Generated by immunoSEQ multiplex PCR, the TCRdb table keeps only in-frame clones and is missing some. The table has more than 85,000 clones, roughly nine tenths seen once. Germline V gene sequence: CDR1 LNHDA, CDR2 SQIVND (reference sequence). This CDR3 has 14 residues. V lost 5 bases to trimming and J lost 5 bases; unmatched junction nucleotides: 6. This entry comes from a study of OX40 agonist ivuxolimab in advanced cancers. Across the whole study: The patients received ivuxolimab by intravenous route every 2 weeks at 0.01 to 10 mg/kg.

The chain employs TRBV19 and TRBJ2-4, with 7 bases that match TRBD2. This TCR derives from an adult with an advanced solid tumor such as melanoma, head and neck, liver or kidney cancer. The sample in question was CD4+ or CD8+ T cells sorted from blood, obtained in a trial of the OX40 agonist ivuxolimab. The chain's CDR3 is CASSPGLGENIQYF. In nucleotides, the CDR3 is TGTGCCAGTAGTCCCGGACTAGGGGAAAACATTCAGTACTTC.